The 9 T cell receptor beta chains below were found in one sample sequenced in a study of regulatory T cells in long-lasting Graves disease (dated by TCRdb to the early 2020s). The sample's time point label is to be understood as: newly diagnosed GD, antithyroid drugs for less than 3 months. For both TCR sequencing and RNA sequencing, RNA was extracted from PBMCs using TRIzol. Library creation used multiplex PCR. TCRdb names Illumina HiSeq 4000 as the instrument used. iRepertoire HTBI primers and Arm-PCR amplification of CDR3 regions were used to construct TCR beta libraries. TCRdb reprocessing: public reads trimmed at Q25 with fastp, clones called with MiXCR, in-frame beta chains kept. Rows with a matching CDR3 protein are joined into one entry that keeps the most common DNA and genes. The sample table holds roughly 500,000 distinct CDR3 sequences, of which roughly 13% were seen once. About 9.1% of the sample goes to the ten largest clones.

The sample also formed part of further work on T cells in Graves' hyperthyroidism and ophthalmopathy.

The specimen comprised peripheral blood mononuclear cells (PBMCs), sampled at new diagnosis, from a patient treated with antithyroid drugs. The receptor set was obtained from a man aged 25 to 40 with Graves disease. Donor details come from another sample of the same person, matched by shared clones.

At least ten counts were recorded for this clonotype. The chain carries TRBV7-2 and TRBJ1-6; 11 bases match TRBD1. Trimming took 4 bases from V and 5 from J; bases not matched to a gene: 4. Germline loops: CDR1 SGHTA, CDR2 FQGNSA. The CDR3 has 16 amino acids. The CDR3 loop reads CASSSWTGGHNSPLHF. The CDR3 DNA follows: TGTGCCAGCAGCTCCTGGACAGGGGGCCATAATTCACCCCTCCACTTT.

In the case of this clonotype: One base away lies a much larger clone, so this may be a sequencing read error. This chain uses TRBV9 with TRBJ2-1, with D tentatively TRBD2 (6 bases). Germline V gene lookup returns CDR1 SGDLS and CDR2 YYNGEE. The CDR3 is 13 residues long. CDR3 sequence (DNA): TGTGCCTGCAGCGTAACGGAGGGCCTTGAGCAGTTCTTC. Amino acids: CACSVTEGLEQFF.

This clonotype was picked up many times. The chain joins TRBV27 to TRBJ2-7, with TRBD1 identical over 7 bases. V lost 5 bases to trimming and J lost 12 bases; unmatched junction nucleotides: 13. Germline CDR1 is MNHEY and CDR2 is SMNVEV (reference sequence). The CDR3 extends over 13 amino acids. CDR3 nucleotides: TGTGCCAGCAGTCCCACCGGGACAGCCAATCGGTACTTC. Its protein is CASSPTGTANRYF.

This clonotype was found many times. The J gene is TRBJ2-7, the V gene TRBV29-1; D gene uncertain. Trimming took 3 bases from V and 0 from J, leaving 9 bases between them. This CDR3 has 13 residues. In germline, CDR1 is SQVTM, CDR2 ANQGSEA. CDR3 region: CSVEDGHSYEQYF. DNA for the CDR3: TGCAGCGTTGAGGACGGTCACTCCTACGAGCAGTACTTC.

This clonotype was counted many times. J is TRBJ2-2 and V is TRBV5-1, with D unclear. CDR3 size: 15 residues. Germline CDR1 SGHRS, CDR2 YFSETQ. V dropped 4 bases and J dropped 1 base, with 11 bases sitting between them. For the CDR3, the DNA is TGCGCCAGCAGCCCCCTTAGCCAGAACACCGGGGAGCTGTTTTTT. Translation: CASSPLSQNTGELFF. Full variable domain (rest looked up from reference TRBV5-1 and TRBJ2-2): KAGVTQTPRYLIKTRGQQVTLSCSPISGHRSVSWYQQTPGQGLQFLFEYFSETQRNKGNFPGRFSGRQFSNSRSEMNVSTLELGDSALYLCASSPLSQNTGELFFGEGSRLTVL.

The chain uses TRBV18 and TRBJ1-2, with D possibly being TRBD1 (6 bases). Trimming removed 3 bases from V and 5 bases from J, with 13 bases in between. The length of the CDR3 is 14 residues. Germline values: CDR1 KGHSH, CDR2 LQKENI. CDR3 amino acids: CASSPGGRQYGYTF. The DNA for the CDR3 is TGTGCCAGCTCACCGGGGGGCAGGCAATATGGCTACACCTTC.

The table lists this clonotype with a few counts. The gene calls are TRBV11-1 and TRBJ2-4, with 7 bases fitting TRBD2. The V gene's germline CDR1 is SGHAT and CDR2 FQDESV (reference sequence). Losses at the gene ends were 5 bases for V and 0 bases for J; bases not matched to a gene: 7. This CDR3 has 16 amino acids. The CDR3 DNA follows: TGTGCCAGCAGCCCGGGACGGGGGGTAGCCAAAAACATTCAGTACTTC. This encodes CASSPGRGVAKNIQYF.

As for this clonotype: A far larger clone lies a single base away; this is likely a read error. This chain joins TRBV5-8 and TRBJ2-1; tentatively, D is TRBD1 (7 bases). Per germline, CDR1 SGHTS and CDR2 YDEGEE. The CDR3 is made up of 13 amino acids. CDR3 sequence (DNA): TGTGCCAGCAGCGCGGGACAGAAAGAGACCCAGCACTTC. It specifies CASSAGQKETQHF.

The chain is built from TRBV5-1 and TRBJ1-2, with D maybe TRBD1 (5 bases). The germline V gene encodes CDR1 SGHRS and CDR2 YFSETQ. The CDR3 is 15 residues long. Deletions cut 0 bases from V and 5 bases from J, with 14 bases between. The CDR3 nucleotides are TGCGCCAGCAGCTTGGTCCCGGGGGTCTGGTATGGCTACACCTTC. Translated, it gives CASSLVPGVWYGYTF.